In its sample, the clone carrying this T cell receptor (beta chain) was seen many times. Its specificity is not known. The sample belongs to a study of metastatic and nonmetastatic thyroid tumors. On the study more broadly: Repertoires from blood and tumor or nodule tissue of malignant and benign thyroid patients were compared. Study observations and caveats: Relative to benign nodules, malignant thyroid tumors were reportedly characterized by significantly elevated TCR beta diversity in blood and tumor.

Before thyroid surgery, none of the patients had received any treatment. The CDR3 is made up of 14 amino acids. Trimming took off 4 bases at V and 8 bases at J, with 18 bases between the two ends. Germline V CDR1 and CDR2: SGHDT, YYEEEE. Under the authors' procedure: Building a distant-metastasis classifier for papillary thyroid cancer drew on CDR3 differences across clinicopathological groups. TCRdb recomputed clones from the PCR reads via MiXCR. Here the V and J calls rest on TCRdb's processing, not on the authors' analysis. The table shows tens of thousands of clones, with roughly 22% occurring only once.

What was sequenced was tumor tissue. The sequence derives from a female donor with papillary thyroid cancer or a benign thyroid nodule (not recorded which). Some clones in this sample may be carry-over from other donors' samples. This chain joins TRBV5-6 and TRBJ1-1; D is possibly TRBD1 (5 bases). The DNA for the CDR3 is TGTGCCAGCAGCCCCGAGGCGTCCGGGACCGAAGCTTTCTTT. Its translation is CASSPEASGTEAFF.